The clone carrying this T cell receptor (beta chain) turned up a few times. This table comes from immunoSEQ multiplex PCR, and its TCRdb copy is limited to in-frame clones, with some not included. The sample contains about 120,000 clones, around 81% of which appear only once. This sample is drawn from a study of radiation and T cells in renal cell carcinoma. Described time point: blood 2 weeks post-SBRT. Treatment indicated: 15 Gy SBRT to primary tumor, nephrectomy 4 weeks later. The length of the CDR3 is 14 residues. J gave up 8 bases and V 5 bases, and 9 bases lay outside the gene matches. Germline values: CDR1 SQVTM, CDR2 ANQGSEA.

This clonotype originated in a man aged 50 to 60 with renal cell carcinoma. This chain connects TRBV29-1 to TRBJ2-1, with 10 bases fitting TRBD2. The input for sequencing was blood, taken from a patient whose treatment included radiotherapy and nephrectomy. CDR3 amino acids: CSVLSGGVIYEQFF. CDR3 coding DNA: TGCAGCGTTCTGAGCGGGGGGGTGATTTATGAGCAGTTCTTC.